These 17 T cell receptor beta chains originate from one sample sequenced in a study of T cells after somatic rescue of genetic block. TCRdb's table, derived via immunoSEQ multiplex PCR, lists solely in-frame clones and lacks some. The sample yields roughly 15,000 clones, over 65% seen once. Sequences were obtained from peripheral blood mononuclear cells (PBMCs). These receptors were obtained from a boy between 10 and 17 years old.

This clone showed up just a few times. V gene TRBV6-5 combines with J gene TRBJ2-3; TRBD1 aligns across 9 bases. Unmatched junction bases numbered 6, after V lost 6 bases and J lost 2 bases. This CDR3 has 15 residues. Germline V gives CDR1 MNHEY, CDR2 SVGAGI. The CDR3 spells CASSQGQGTTDTQYF. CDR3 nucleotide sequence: TGTGCCAGCAGCCAAGGACAGGGGACCACAGATACGCAGTATTTT.

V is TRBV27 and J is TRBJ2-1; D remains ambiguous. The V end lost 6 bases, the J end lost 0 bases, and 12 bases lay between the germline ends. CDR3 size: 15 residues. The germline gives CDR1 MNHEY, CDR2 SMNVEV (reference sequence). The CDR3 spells CASSRTKSSYNEQFF. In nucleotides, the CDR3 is TGTGCCAGCAGCCGCACCAAGAGCTCCTACAATGAGCAGTTCTTC.

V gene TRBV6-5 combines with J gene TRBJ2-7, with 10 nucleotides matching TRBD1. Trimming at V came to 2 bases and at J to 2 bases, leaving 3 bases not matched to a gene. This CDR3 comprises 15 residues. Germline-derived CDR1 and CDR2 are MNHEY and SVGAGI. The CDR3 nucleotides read TGTGCCAGCAGTTACGCCGGGACAGGGGCCTACGAGCAGTACTTC. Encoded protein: CASSYAGTGAYEQYF.

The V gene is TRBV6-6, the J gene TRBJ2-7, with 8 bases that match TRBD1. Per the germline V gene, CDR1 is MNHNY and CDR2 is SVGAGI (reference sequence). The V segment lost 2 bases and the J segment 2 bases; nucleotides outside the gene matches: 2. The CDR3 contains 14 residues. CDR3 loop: CASSYGTGPYEQYF. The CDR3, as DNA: TGTGCCAGCAGTTACGGGACAGGACCCTACGAGCAGTACTTC.

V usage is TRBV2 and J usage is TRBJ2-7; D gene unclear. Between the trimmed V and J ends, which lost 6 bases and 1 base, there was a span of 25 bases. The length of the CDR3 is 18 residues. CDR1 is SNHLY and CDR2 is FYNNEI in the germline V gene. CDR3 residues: CASSLTPLVGFFSYEQYF. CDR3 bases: TGTGCCAGCAGCCTAACTCCCCTCGTGGGGTTTTTTTCCTACGAGCAGTACTTC.

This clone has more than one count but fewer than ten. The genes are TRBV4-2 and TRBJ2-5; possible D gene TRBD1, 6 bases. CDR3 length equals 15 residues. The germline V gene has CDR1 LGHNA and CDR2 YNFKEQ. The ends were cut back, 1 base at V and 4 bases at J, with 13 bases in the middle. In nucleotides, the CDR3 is TGTGCCAGCAGCCAAGCCAGGGGTTCCGGAGAGACCCAGTACTTC. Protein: CASSQARGSGETQYF.

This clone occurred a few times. The CDR3, as DNA: TGTGCCAGCAGCTCCAACAGGGGGCCTAATCAGCCCCAGCATTTT. It codes for CASSSNRGPNQPQHF. J is TRBJ1-5 and V is TRBV7-3; 9 bases match TRBD1. Germline V lookup: CDR1 SGHTA, CDR2 FQGTGA. With V trimmed by 4 bases and J by 4 bases, 5 bases remained unmatched. CDR3 length equals 15 residues.

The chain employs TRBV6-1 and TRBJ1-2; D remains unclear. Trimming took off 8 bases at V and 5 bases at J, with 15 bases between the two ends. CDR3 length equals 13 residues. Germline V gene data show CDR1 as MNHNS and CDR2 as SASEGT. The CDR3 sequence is CASGHDRLYGYTF. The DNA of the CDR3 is TGTGCCAGCGGCCATGATCGGCTATATGGCTACACCTTC.

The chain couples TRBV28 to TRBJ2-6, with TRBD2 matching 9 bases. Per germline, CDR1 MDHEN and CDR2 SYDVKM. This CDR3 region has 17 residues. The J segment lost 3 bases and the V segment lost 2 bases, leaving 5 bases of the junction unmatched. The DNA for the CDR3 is TGTGCCAGCAGTTTAAGGCGGGGGGGCCGTGGGGCCAACGTCCTGACTTTC. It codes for CASSLRRGGRGANVLTF.

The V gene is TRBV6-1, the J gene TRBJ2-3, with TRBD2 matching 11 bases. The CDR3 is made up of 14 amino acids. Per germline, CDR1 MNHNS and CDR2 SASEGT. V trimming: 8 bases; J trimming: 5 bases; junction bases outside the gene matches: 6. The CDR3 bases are TGTGCCAGCGATCGACTAGCGGGGAGAGATACGCAGTATTTT. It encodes CASDRLAGRDTQYF.

CDR3 amino acids: CASSPGPPKDNEQFF. CDR3 nucleotides: TGTGCCAGCAGCCCCGGACCCCCCAAGGACAATGAGCAGTTCTTC. The chain uses TRBV28 and TRBJ2-1; no reliable D call. Trimming took off 6 bases at V and 5 bases at J, with 17 bases between the two ends. Germline V gene lookup returns CDR1 MDHEN and CDR2 SYDVKM. The CDR3 spans 15 residues.

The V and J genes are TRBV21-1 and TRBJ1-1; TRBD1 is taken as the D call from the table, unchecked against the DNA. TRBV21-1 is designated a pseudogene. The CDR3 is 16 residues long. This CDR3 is CASSKAPGQGHVEAFF. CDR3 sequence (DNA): TGTGCCAGCAGCAAAGCGCCAGGACAGGGACACGTTGAAGCTTTCTTT.

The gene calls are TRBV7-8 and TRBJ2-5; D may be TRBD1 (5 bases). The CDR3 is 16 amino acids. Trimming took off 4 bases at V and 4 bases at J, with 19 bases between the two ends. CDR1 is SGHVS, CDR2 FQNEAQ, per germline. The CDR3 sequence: CASSSRQGRGGETQYF. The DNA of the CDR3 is TGTGCCAGCAGCTCCCGGCAGGGAAGAGGTGGAGAGACCCAGTACTTC. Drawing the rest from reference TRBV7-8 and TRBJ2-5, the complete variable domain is GAGVSQSPRYKVAKRGQDVALRCDPISGHVSLFWYQQALGQGPEFLTYFQNEAQLDKSGLPSDRFFAERPEGSVSTLKIQRTQQEDSAVYLCASSSRQGRGGETQYFGPGTRLLVL.

CDR3: CASSAPGQGSTEAFF. DNA for the CDR3: TGCGCCAGCAGCGCGCCCGGACAGGGGAGCACTGAAGCTTTCTTT. The genes are TRBV5-1 and TRBJ1-1; 9 nucleotides agree with TRBD1. The length of the CDR3 is 15 residues. The V segment lost 4 bases and the J segment 4 bases; nucleotides outside the gene matches: 8. CDR1 and CDR2 from the germline V gene are SGHRS and YFSETQ.

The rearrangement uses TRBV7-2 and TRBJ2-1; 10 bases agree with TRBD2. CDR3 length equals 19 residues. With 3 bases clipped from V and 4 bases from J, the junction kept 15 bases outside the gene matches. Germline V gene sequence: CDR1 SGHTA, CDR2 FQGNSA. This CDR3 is CASSLFGIAGGYSYNEQFF. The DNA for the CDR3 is TGTGCCAGCAGCTTGTTTGGGATAGCGGGAGGCTACAGTTACAATGAGCAGTTCTTC.

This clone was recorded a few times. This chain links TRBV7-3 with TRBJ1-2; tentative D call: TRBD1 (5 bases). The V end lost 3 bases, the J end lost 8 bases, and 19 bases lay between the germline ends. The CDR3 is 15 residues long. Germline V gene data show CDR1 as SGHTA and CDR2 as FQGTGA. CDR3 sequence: CASSFELGLGGGYTF. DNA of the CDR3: TGTGCCAGCAGCTTTGAACTGGGGCTCGGAGGGGGCTACACCTTC.

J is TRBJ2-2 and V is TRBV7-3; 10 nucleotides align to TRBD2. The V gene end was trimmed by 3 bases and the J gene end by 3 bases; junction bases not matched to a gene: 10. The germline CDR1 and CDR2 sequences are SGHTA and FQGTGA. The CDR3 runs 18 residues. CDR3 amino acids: CASSLASGRRKDTGELFF. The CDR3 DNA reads TGTGCCAGCAGCTTGGCTAGCGGGAGAAGGAAGGACACCGGGGAGCTGTTTTTT.